This TCR beta chain was documented in a study of glioma-infiltrating T cells after dendritic cell vaccination. A remark on this clone: Its antigen remains unidentified.

The PCR used 60 V beta and 13 J beta primers. TCRdb's copy holds only in-frame clones and misses some; the assay was immunoSEQ multiplex PCR. The profile covers more than 100,000 clones, with about four fifths appearing a single time and roughly 12% taken by the ten largest. V was trimmed by 4 bases and J by 6 bases, leaving 20 bases between them. This CDR3 contains 16 residues. The germline CDR1 and CDR2 sequences are SGHDT and YYEEEE. Findings and limits, study-wide: Patients with more pretreatment TILs had longer time to progression and survival.

All glioblastoma patients lacked an isocitrate dehydrogenase mutation. PBMC were collected before vaccination, two weeks after the third vaccination, and at progression. The V and J genes are TRBV5-6 and TRBJ2-4; D is perhaps TRBD2 (5 bases). This clonotype originated in a human donor with glioblastoma. This sample comprised blood, obtained before dendritic cell vaccination. CDR3 DNA: TGTGCCAGCAGCCTAGTTGGCCTCGGGGTTAGAAACATTCAGTACTTC. This codes for CASSLVGLGVRNIQYF.